This entry is about one T cell receptor beta chain. This sample is drawn from a study of shared clonotypes between healthy human individuals. The wider study: Donor ages ranged 18 to 49 years: a couple of women, a few men.

The assay was immunoSEQ multiplex PCR, and TCRdb's table has in-frame clones only and misses some. The data show hundreds of thousands of clones, roughly four fifths seen once. V lost 4 bases and J lost 1, with 8 bases in between. This CDR3 has 14 amino acids. In germline, CDR1 is SNHLY, CDR2 FYNNEI. The source of this sequence is a woman aged 40-49 years in good health. Some clones in this sample may be carry-over from other donors' samples. Sequenced: PBMCs. J is TRBJ2-1 and V is TRBV2, with D perhaps matching TRBD2 (5 bases). CDR3 nucleotide sequence: TGTGCCAGCAGTGTTTGGGAGTCCTACAATGAGCAGTTCTTC. Protein sequence: CASSVWESYNEQFF.